This T cell receptor (beta chain) was obtained from a study of graft-versus-host responses after intestinal transplantation. Assay used: immunoSEQ multiplex PCR; TCRdb lists only in-frame clones, some missing. Among 25,000 to 30,000 clones listed, 85% to 95% were seen once. This receptor was identified in a human patient who received an intestinal transplant, so some T cells may come from the graft donor. The sequences come from PBMCs, collected 66 days after intestinal transplant.

The CDR3 sequence is CASSYSTGAQAFF. CDR3 bases: TGTGCCAGCAGCTATTCTACAGGGGCCCAAGCTTTCTTT. The genes are TRBV11-3 and TRBJ1-1; TRBD1 matches at 7 bases. V was clipped by 4 bases and J by 9 bases; unmatched bases: 8. The CDR3 extends over 13 amino acids. CDR1 and CDR2 from the germline V gene are SGHNT and YENEEA.